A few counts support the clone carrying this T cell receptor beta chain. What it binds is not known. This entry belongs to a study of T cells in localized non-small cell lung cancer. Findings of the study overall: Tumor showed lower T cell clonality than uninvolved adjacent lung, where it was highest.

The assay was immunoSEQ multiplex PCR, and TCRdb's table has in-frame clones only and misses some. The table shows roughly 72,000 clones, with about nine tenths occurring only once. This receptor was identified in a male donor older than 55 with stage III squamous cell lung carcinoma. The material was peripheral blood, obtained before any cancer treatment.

CDR3 in amino acids: CASRPGQYNSPLHF. The CDR3 DNA reads TGTGCCAGCAGGCCGGGACAGTATAATTCACCCCTCCACTTT. The gene calls are TRBV2 and TRBJ1-6; TRBD1 matches at 7 bases. CDR1 and CDR2 (germline): SNHLY, FYNNEI. The trim removed 6 bases at V and 4 bases at J, leaving 3 bases unmatched. This CDR3 comprises 14 residues.